A single T cell receptor (beta chain) is shown here with its context. No cognate antigen has been identified for it. No quality values exist for individual bases; no much larger clone is one base distant. This record comes from a study of blood T cell repertoires in COVID-19 (dated by TCRdb to 2018 to 2021). Background for the entire study: Samples covering the acute and convalescent phases of COVID-19 were provided by collaborators in the United States, Italy and Spain. The samples were drawn from the first 160 participants of the ongoing ImmuneRACE study and from some 1,300 subjects provided by 6 global collaborators. Deeply sampled blood TCRbeta repertoires from subjects exposed to, actively infected with, or recovered from COVID-19 were included in the dataset. Sample metadata almost always included a de-identified subject ID, COVID-19 status, age in years and sex. The material from the prospective study consisted of cDNA or gDNA derived from T cells, B-cell-depleted T cells, or PBMCs. Where available, HLA class I and class II types were obtained from metadata supplied by the sample provider rather than from assay-based typing. The repertoires were released in a freely available public database intended as a resource for research on the immune response to SARS-CoV-2. Findings and caveats that apply to the study as a whole: Clinical and demographic metadata were provided uncurated, with the amount varying by source and participant.

TCRbeta CDR3 regions were amplified from genomic DNA by means of the immunoSEQ Assay, a bias-controlled multiplex PCR. In the original analysis: Nucleated cell counts per sample were estimated from amplification of reference gene primers within the assay. To quantify the absolute abundance of each unique TCRbeta CDR3 rearrangement, sequence reads were collapsed and filtered. For each sample, productive Simpson clonality was calculated as the square root of Simpson's diversity index over productive rearrangements. The table comes from immuneACCESS by way of TCRdb, which keeps in-frame sequences with V and J called. Part of the clones is missing from these tables; in studies checked, under half for an unresolved V gene and the rest for unknown reasons. V and J calls and clone size come straight from that table; D and trimming were deduced from the DNA. Across this sample there are fewer than 150,000 clones, with under 80% seen only once. The ten largest clones capture 2% to 3% of the sample.

Whole blood was collected in K2EDTA tubes by collaborating institutions according to the institutions' own protocols. Collaborator samples were shipped for TCRbeta analysis as frozen whole blood, isolated PBMCs, or DNA extracted from either sample type. From the cysteine through the phenylalanine, the CDR3 covers 15 amino acids. Here the CDR3 DNA is all that survives: 45 bases in frame from base 1. V lost 6 bases and J lost 7 bases, and the count of bases not matched to a germline gene is 10. The germline V gene sets CDR1 to MDHEN and CDR2 to SYDVKM. The origin of this receptor is a man aged 45-60 years with acute or convalescent COVID-19. Recombination connected TRBV28 to TRBJ1-4, with 8 central nucleotides matching TRBD1. Material: peripheral blood. The CDR3 here reads CASSKPQGAVEKLFF. Read as DNA, the sequence is TGTGCCAGCAGCAAACCTCAGGGGGCTGTTGAAAAACTGTTTTTT.